Below are 7 T cell receptor beta chains sequenced from a single sample in a study of regulatory T cells in long-lasting Graves disease (dated by TCRdb to the early 2020s). Receptor libraries were prepared by multiplex PCR. Sequencing instrument: Illumina HiSeq 4000. iRepertoire HTBI primers and Arm-PCR amplification of CDR3 regions were used to construct TCR beta libraries. TCRdb handled the public reads itself, with Q25 trimming in fastp and clone calling in MiXCR, and kept productive beta chains. Rows merge per CDR3 protein into single entries with the most common DNA and genes. This sample has hundreds of thousands of distinct CDR3 sequences in its table, and 15% to 20% of those were observed once. In total, the top ten clones hold approximately 25% of the sample. The sample's time point label, in plain terms: newly diagnosed GD, antithyroid drugs for less than 3 months. RNA was extracted from PBMCs in TRIzol for both TCR sequencing and RNA sequencing.

The sample also formed part of further work on T cells in Graves' hyperthyroidism and ophthalmopathy.

Specimen: peripheral blood mononuclear cells (PBMCs), collected at new diagnosis, from a patient treated with antithyroid drugs. These receptors were taken from a woman in her forties or fifties with Graves disease. Donor details come from another sample of the same person, matched by shared clones.

This clonotype was detected many times. The J gene is TRBJ1-2, the V gene TRBV20-1; 9 nucleotides align to TRBD1. This CDR3 is built from 14 residues. The V and J ends lost 3 bases and 5 bases, in that order; junction bases with no gene match: 7. Germline CDR1 is DFQATT and CDR2 is SNEGSKA (reference sequence). CDR3 coding DNA: TGCAGTGCTAGTCCGGGACAGGGAGGGTATGGCTACACCTTC. Its translation is CSASPGQGGYGYTF.

This clonotype was detected a few times. V gene TRBV7-9 combines with J gene TRBJ2-5, with 10 bases that match TRBD1. Germline-derived CDR1 and CDR2 are SEHNR and FQNEAQ (reference sequence). The V segment lost 7 bases and the J segment 3 bases; nucleotides outside the gene matches: 8. The length of the CDR3 is 15 residues. The DNA of the CDR3 is TGTGCCAGCACCTTCGGGGGGACAGGGGAAGAGACCCAGTACTTC. Amino acid sequence: CASTFGGTGEETQYF.

The J gene is TRBJ1-1, the V gene TRBV20-1, with D unresolved. The CDR3 runs 12 residues. CDR1 and CDR2 (germline): DFQATT, SNEGSKA (reference sequence). Trimming took off 2 bases at V and 1 base at J, with 5 bases between the two ends. CDR3 nucleotides: TGCAGTGCTAGAATGGGGAACACTGAAGCTTTCTTT. It is translated as CSARMGNTEAFF.

This clonotype was counted at least ten times. This chain uses TRBV12-3 or TRBV12-4 with TRBJ1-1; D not certain. Trimming took 0 bases from V and 1 from J, leaving 6 bases between them. The CDR3 length is 14 residues. The CDR3 loop reads CASSLAMENTEAFF. The CDR3 DNA sequence: TGTGCCAGCAGTTTAGCTATGGAGAACACTGAAGCTTTCTTT.

This rearrangement joins TRBV14 to TRBJ2-2, with D unresolved. With 1 base removed from V and 2 bases from J, the gap between germline ends came to 11 bases. In germline, CDR1 is SGHDN, CDR2 FVKESK. This CDR3 has 16 residues. CDR3 sequence reads: CASSQGVLSNTGELFF. CDR3 nucleotides: TGTGCCAGCAGCCAAGGGGTTCTCAGTAACACCGGGGAGCTGTTTTTT.

This clonotype has a count of ten or more. The rearrangement joins TRBV11-2 to TRBJ1-4, with D possibly being TRBD1 (5 bases). Germline CDR1 and CDR2: SGHAT and FQNNGV. This CDR3 has 16 amino acids. Trimming cost V 1 base and J 4 bases, with 13 bases left between them. As DNA, the CDR3 is TGTGCCAGCAGCTTAGCCGTGAGCAGGGATAATGAAAAACTGTTTTTT. It specifies CASSLAVSRDNEKLFF.

This clonotype was counted between two and nine times. The genes are TRBV9 and TRBJ2-7; the D is unclear. Germline lookup yields CDR1 SGDLS and CDR2 YYNGEE. Trimming took 0 bases from V and 4 from J, leaving 11 bases between them. This CDR3 is built from 14 residues. CDR3 sequence (DNA): TGTGCCAGCAGCGTAGACGATGGAAAGTACGAGCAGTACTTC. Encoded protein: CASSVDDGKYEQYF.